Below, one T cell receptor beta chain is given with its context. Its cognate antigen has yet to be identified. Within one base of it there is no much larger clone, and no base qualities were kept. Using the deep immunoSEQ assay, TCR CDR3 regions were amplified from genomic DNA by multiplex PCR. Extracted genomic DNA from each cell subset was spread evenly across all wells of several immunoSEQ 96-well plates, with each plate serving as a replicate. For sorted subsets, roughly 200 ng genomic DNA, equal to 30,000 or so T cell genomes, was loaded into each replicate PCR. Purified libraries were measured with a Qubit 3.0 fluorometer, size-checked on a Bioanalyzer 2100, and measured again with the KAPA Library Quantification kit. Every immunoSEQ 96-well plate was sequenced on a dedicated single-read 150-cycle Illumina NextSeq 550 flow cell. In the source study's methods: Because the immunoSEQ output included only junctional sequences and no quality scores, the filtering could not be the same as the filtering used for full-length reads. Sequences were annotated with PyIR, a Python wrapper for IgBLAST v1.9, using IMGT germline references to assign V/J genes and CDR3. Reads were filtered out if the reads had weak V/J assignments (E-value above 1e-6), no CDR3, stop codons, out-of-frame junctions, or ambiguous translated residues. V3J clonotypes were defined by identical inferred V gene, J gene, and CDR3 amino acid sequence. To compute the percentage overlap between repertoires, the number of shared unique clonotypes was divided by the size of the smaller repertoire. Richness of each repertoire was evaluated using RTK rarefaction, the Chao1 estimator, and Recon v2.1 estimates of unobserved clonotypes. OLGA was used to compute generation probabilities for all TCRbeta clonotypes that the gDNA method yielded from several donors. This is the immuneACCESS table as TCRdb keeps it, with only in-frame sequences that have V and J called. A part of the clones is gone; compared with another copy, unresolved V genes explain less than half, and the rest is unexplained. Clone size and the V and J calls come from that table; the DNA yielded D and trimming. In all, the sample holds around 2.1 million clones, and about 93% of those were seen once. The ten largest clones take up about 1.5% of the sample.

The data were taken from a study of shared clonotypes between healthy human individuals (TCRdb year 2020). In the study overall: A couple of women and three men aged 18 to 49 years were included in the cohort. Different laboratories and diverse techniques were used to prepare libraries and sequence TCR repertoires, to increase sequencing depth and limit assay-specific biases. Blood TCR repertoires of five healthy adults were deeply sequenced to estimate repertoire size and the extent of clonotype sharing between individuals. Leukapheresis yielded between about 0.85 and 10 billion PBMCs per donor. Per donor, three plates each were used for CD4 naive and CD4 memory, two for CD8 naive, and one for CD8 memory.

CD8 naive samples consisted of CD45RO-negative cells that were positively selected for CCR7, yielding a CD45RA+CCR7+ population without TemRA cells. The donors were healthy, HIV-negative adults with no recently reported acute infections or vaccinations. Every donor was a Caucasian adult residing in Nashville, Tennessee, USA. Blood was obtained by leukapheresis, after which PBMCs were separated by Ficoll-Histopaque density gradient centrifugation and cryopreserved in liquid nitrogen vapor phase. Analytical flow cytometry was used to check the purity and quantity of each magnetically sorted T cell population. From each sorted fraction, genomic DNA was isolated and quantified by UV absorbance on a Nanodrop 2000c. The junction shows trimming of 4 bases on V and 8 bases on J, plus 12 bases between the germline ends. From a lookup of the germline V gene, CDR1 and CDR2 are SQVTM and ANQGSEA. The CDR3 measures 12 amino acids from cysteine to phenylalanine. Of all the DNA, just the CDR3 is kept, 36 bases in frame from base 1.

What the study reported, not specific to this receptor: Because the study included only a small number of donors, the genetic and exposure-history diversity represented was limited. Naive subsets generally had larger estimated clonotype richness than memory subsets did. Higher generation probabilities were observed for clonotypes shared by all four sorted-subset donors than for non-shared clonotypes. Pairwise subsampling indicated that sequencing depth was expected to affect the degree of clonotype sharing among donors. Sampling was restricted to blood, and TCR repertoires in tissues likely differ from the TCR repertoires found in blood. Even with the large sequencing depth, rarefaction of the sorted-subset datasets indicated that sequencing was incomplete. Across a handful of donors, 5% to 6% of naive CD4, around 3.5% of naive CD8, around 2.1% of memory CD4, and about 0.44% of memory CD8 clonotypes were shared.

The sequence joins TRBV29-1 to TRBJ1-3, with the D gene too uncertain to name. The TCR comes from a man aged 18 to 29 in good health. Some clones in this sample may be carry-over from other donors' samples. Sequencing was performed on naive CD8+ T cells from PBMCs. The label giving this sample's cell subset or site can be read as: CD45RA+CCR7+. The CDR3: CSVVDEADTIYF. The DNA sequence is TGCAGCGTTGTAGACGAGGCAGACACCATATATTTT. This CDR3, with the reference TRBV29-1 and TRBJ1-3 proteins standing in past its ends, gives the full variable domain SAVISQKPSRDICQRGTSLTIQCQVDSQVTMMFWYRQQPGQSLTLIATANQGSEATYESGFVIDKFPISRPNLTFSTLTVSNMSPEDSSIYLCSVVDEADTIYFGEGSWLTVV.